The 19 T cell receptor beta chains below were found in one sample sequenced in a study of CD8+ T cells in alopecia areata. Extracted RNA was reverse transcribed, and the resulting cDNA served as sequencing template. Using immunoSEQ multiplex PCR, the repertoire was profiled, and TCRdb retains in-frame clones only, with some absent. Altogether about 100,000 clones are present, under 60% being singletons, with the ten largest covering roughly 25%. The sample was NKG2D-low CD8+ T cells sorted from blood. Receptor source: a human donor with alopecia areata.

A single count supports this clone. The CDR3 loop reads CAWLAHTQYF. The CDR3 region has the DNA TGTGCCTGGCTAGCTCATACGCAGTATTTT. This sequence joins TRBV30 and TRBJ2-3; TRBD2 is a possible D gene (5 bases). V was clipped by 5 bases and J by 7 bases, with 7 bases between them. The CDR3 is 10 amino acids. Looked up from germline, CDR1 is GTSNPN and CDR2 is SVGIG (reference sequence).

Regarding this clone: The junction and the germline gene differ at one end; a read error may be behind it. The chain employs TRBV4-1 and TRBJ1-5; possibly TRBD1 for D (5 bases). Germline CDR1 reads MGHRA; CDR2 reads YSYEKL. This CDR3 has 16 residues. This chain's CDR3 is CASSPNRVWGNQPQHF. In DNA, the CDR3 is TGTGCCAGCAGCCCTAACCGGGTATGGGGGAATCAGCCCCAGCATTTT.

The chain carries TRBV11-2 and TRBJ2-4; D is unresolved. With 1 base removed from V and 11 bases from J, the gap between germline ends came to 9 bases. CDR3 length equals 12 residues. The germline V gene has CDR1 SGHAT and CDR2 FQNNGV. Written as DNA, the CDR3 is TGTGCCAGCAGCTTAGGCCGTTTGGTTCAGTACTTC. It is translated as CASSLGRLVQYF.

The rearrangement links TRBV7-8 to TRBJ1-4; 7 bases align to TRBD1. CDR3 length: 14 residues. Trimming at V came to 5 bases and at J to 7 bases, leaving 7 bases not matched to a gene. The germline gives CDR1 SGHVS, CDR2 FQNEAQ. For the CDR3, the DNA is TGTGCCAGCAGCCTAGGGGGCAATTTTGAAAAACTGTTTTTT. Its translation is CASSLGGNFEKLFF.

This chain connects TRBV28 to TRBJ2-1; D is unresolved. The germline CDR1 and CDR2 sequences are MDHEN and SYDVKM. Trimming took 2 bases from V and 5 from J, leaving 16 bases between them. This CDR3 contains 16 residues. Here the CDR3 DNA reads TGTGCCAGCAGTTTACCAGCGACTCGAGTCCACAATGAGCAGTTCTTC. It specifies CASSLPATRVHNEQFF. Full variable domain (rest looked up from reference TRBV28 and TRBJ2-1): DVKVTQSSRYLVKRTGEKVFLECVQDMDHENMFWYRQDPGLGLRLIYFSYDVKMKEKGDIPEGYSVSREKKERFSLILESASTNQTSMYLCASSLPATRVHNEQFFGPGTRLTVL.

The chain links TRBV29-1 to TRBJ2-5; 8 nucleotides line up with TRBD1. TRBJ2-7 explains the end of the DNA better; the J call may be wrong. Germline V gene lookup returns CDR1 SQVTM and CDR2 ANQGSEA. The CDR3 consists of 13 residues. The CDR3 sequence: CSAGQAKGYEQYF. The CDR3 DNA reads as TGCAGCGCGGGACAGGCGAAAGGCTACGAGCAGTACTTC.

This chain joins TRBV2 and TRBJ2-7; D not certain. V was pared by 6 bases and J by 2 bases, with 8 bases between. Germline values: CDR1 SNHLY, CDR2 FYNNEI. The CDR3 spans 12 residues. The DNA for the CDR3 is TGTGCCAGCAGGGGCAGACCCTACGAGCAGTACTTC. It encodes CASRGRPYEQYF. The complete variable domain, with remaining parts taken from reference TRBV2 and TRBJ2-7, reads EPEVTQTPSHQVTQMGQEVILRCVPISNHLYFYWYRQILGQKVEFLVSFYNNEISEKSEIFDDQFSVERPDGSNFTLKIRSTKLEDSAMYFCASRGRPYEQYFGPGTRLTVT.

The genes are TRBV27 and TRBJ1-6; the D is unclear. V shed 5 bases and J shed 4 bases, with 15 bases lying between them. Per germline, CDR1 MNHEY and CDR2 SMNVEV (reference sequence). This CDR3 has 16 amino acids. The CDR3 loop is CASSDPSGNYNSPLHF. The CDR3 DNA reads as TGTGCCAGCAGTGACCCGTCAGGCAATTATAATTCACCCCTCCACTTT.

This chain links TRBV4-1 with TRBJ2-1, with 11 bases matching TRBD2. This CDR3 is built from 17 residues. With 0 bases clipped from V and 4 bases from J, the junction kept 5 bases outside the gene matches. CDR1 and CDR2 (germline): MGHRA, YSYEKL. As DNA, the CDR3 is TGCGCCAGCAGCCAAGACCCACTAGCGGGAGTGTACAATGAGCAGTTCTTC. Translation gives CASSQDPLAGVYNEQFF.

The chain carries TRBV9 and TRBJ2-5, with D maybe TRBD2 (6 bases). Between the trimmed V and J ends, which lost 4 bases and 6 bases, there was a span of 16 bases. Germline V gene lookup returns CDR1 SGDLS and CDR2 YYNGEE. The CDR3 has 14 residues. As DNA, the CDR3 is TGTGCCAGCAGCCCCCCGGCGGGACCCAAGACCCAGTACTTC. It codes for CASSPPAGPKTQYF.

The V and J genes are TRBV29-1 and TRBJ2-4; D ambiguous. Trimming stripped 4 bases from V and 1 base from J, with 8 bases between. The germline V gene encodes CDR1 SQVTM and CDR2 ANQGSEA. CDR3 length: 13 amino acids. The CDR3 DNA reads TGCAGCGTTGGTTGGGGTGCCAAAAACATTCAGTACTTC. This encodes CSVGWGAKNIQYF.

This sequence joins TRBV20-1 and TRBJ2-7; TRBD1 aligns across 9 bases. The CDR3 covers 11 residues. V trimming: 5 bases; J trimming: 6 bases; junction bases outside the gene matches: 2. Germline V gene data show CDR1 as DFQATT and CDR2 as SNEGSKA (reference sequence). In DNA form, the CDR3 reads TGCAGTGCTGTACAGGGGGCCGAGCAGTACTTC. It translates to CSAVQGAEQYF.

The chain has TRBV19 and TRBJ2-3, with D possibly being TRBD1 or TRBD2 (5 bases each). V lost 6 bases, J lost 5 bases, and 12 bases lay in between. Germline V gene data show CDR1 as LNHDA and CDR2 as SQIVND (reference sequence). This CDR3 comprises 13 residues. The CDR3 loop is CASSTVRGDTQYF. CDR3 nucleotides: TGTGCCAGTAGCACCGTGAGGGGAGATACGCAGTATTTT.

The CDR3 DNA sequence: TGTGCCAGCAGCTTGGGGACCTTCTACGAGCAGTACTTC. Protein: CASSLGTFYEQYF. The rearrangement joins TRBV5-6 to TRBJ2-7; D remains unclear. CDR3 length: 13 amino acids. V was cut by 0 bases and J by 3 bases, with 7 bases left in between. CDR1 is SGHDT and CDR2 is YYEEEE in the germline V gene.

Only a few counts were recorded for this clone. The rearrangement links TRBV7-9 to TRBJ2-1; TRBD2 matches at 7 bases. V was pared by 5 bases and J by 9 bases, with 10 bases of the junction left unmatched. This CDR3 contains 14 residues. Germline V gene lookup returns CDR1 SEHNR and CDR2 FQNEAQ (reference sequence). In DNA form, the CDR3 reads TGTGCCAGCAGCGCGCCGGGACTACTGGGTGAGCAGTTCTTC. Encoded protein: CASSAPGLLGEQFF.

The gene calls are TRBV7-8 and TRBJ2-7; D remains ambiguous. Trimming pared 1 base from V and 8 bases from J, leaving 18 bases between. Germline CDR1 reads SGHVS; CDR2 reads FQNEAQ. The CDR3 consists of 15 residues. CDR3 protein: CASSLDPNPTDQQYF. The DNA for the CDR3 is TGTGCCAGCAGCTTAGATCCCAATCCAACAGACCAGCAGTACTTC.

V usage is TRBV9 and J usage is TRBJ1-5; a possible D gene is TRBD1 (6 bases). This CDR3 is 14 amino acids long. Trimming pared 3 bases from V and 5 bases from J, leaving 12 bases between. CDR1 and CDR2 from the germline V gene are SGDLS and YYNGEE. The CDR3 nucleotides are TGTGCCAGCAGCGGTACAGGGTTTCATCAGCCCCAGCATTTT. Translated: CASSGTGFHQPQHF.

This clone was seen only a few times. The CDR3 spells CSVELAGGTSEQYF. CDR3 nucleotides: TGCAGCGTTGAGCTAGCGGGAGGTACGAGCGAGCAGTACTTC. V and J are TRBV29-1 and TRBJ2-7; TRBD2 matches 11 bases. After removal of 3 bases from V and 6 bases from J, the junction contained 7 bases not matched to a gene. The CDR3 extends over 14 amino acids. The germline V gene has CDR1 SQVTM and CDR2 ANQGSEA.

On this clone itself: A read error may produce the germline difference seen at one junction end. This sequence joins TRBV2 and TRBJ2-4; TRBD2 matches at 7 bases. CDR3 length equals 12 residues. CDR1 and CDR2 from the germline V gene are SNHLY and FYNNEI. The CDR3 DNA reads TGTGCCAGCAGTGAAAGGGACGTACGGGAGGACTTC. Protein sequence: CASSERDVREDF.